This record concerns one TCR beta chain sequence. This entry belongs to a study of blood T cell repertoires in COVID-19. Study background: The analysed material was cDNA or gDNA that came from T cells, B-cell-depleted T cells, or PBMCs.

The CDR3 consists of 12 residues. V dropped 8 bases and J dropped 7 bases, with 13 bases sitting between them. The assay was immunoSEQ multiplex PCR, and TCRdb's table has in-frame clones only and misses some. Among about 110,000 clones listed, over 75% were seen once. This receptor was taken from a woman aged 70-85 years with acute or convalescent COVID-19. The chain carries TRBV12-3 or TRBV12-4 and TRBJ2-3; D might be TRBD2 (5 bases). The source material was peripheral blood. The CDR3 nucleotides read TGTGCCAGCGGCTCATACGGGAATACGCAGTATTTT. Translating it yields CASGSYGNTQYF.